This T cell receptor (beta chain) was observed in a study of glioma-infiltrating T cells. Regarding the study as a whole: Gliomas, especially low-grade, showed above-expected tissue-blood divergence; non-neoplastic patients showed below. CDR3 overlap between tissue and blood was very small.

TCR alpha and beta CDR3 regions were amplified from RNA using iRepertoire nested multiplex PCR. Tissue mRNA or PBMC total RNA, roughly 85-450 ng, went into one-step reverse transcription and amplification. Each CDR3 protein is one row after TCRdb ran MiXCR on the multiplex PCR reads. The top ten clones hold around two fifths of a sample with about 93,000 distinct CDR3 sequences, around 37% of them seen once. CDR1 is SGHTA and CDR2 is FQGNSA in the germline V gene. The CDR3 is 13 residues long. V lost 3 bases and J lost 2, with 7 bases in between. Concerning this clonotype: As yet, its antigen is unknown.

Sequencing was done on a sample of glioma tissue, nonneoplastic brain tissue, or PBMCs (not recorded which). The clonotype comes from a human donor with low-grade glioma or glioblastoma, undergoing nonglioma brain surgery, or in good health (not recorded which). This sequence joins TRBV7-2 and TRBJ2-5; D is perhaps TRBD1 or TRBD2 (5 bases each). This CDR3 is CASSFGGQETQYF. As DNA, the CDR3 is TGTGCCAGCAGCTTTGGGGGTCAAGAGACCCAGTACTTC.